Shown below are 27 T cell receptor beta chains from a single sample sequenced in a study of CD8 T cells in ankylosing spondylitis. General study findings and limits: A TCR beta motif of several highly homologous variants appeared characteristic of ankylosing spondylitis blood.

These receptors' antigens are unknown. Via MiXCR, TCRdb re-called the 5' RACE reads, giving one row per CDR3 protein. The sample shows under 950,000 distinct CDR3 sequences, 15% to 20% of them seen only once. Sequenced material: blood, either unsorted or a sorted T cell fraction (not recorded which). All receptors derive from a male donor with ankylosing spondylitis.

The chain uses TRBV20-1 and TRBJ2-1, with 7 positions matching TRBD2. After removal of 3 bases from V and 2 bases from J, the junction contained 10 bases not matched to a gene. CDR1 and CDR2 (germline): DFQATT, SNEGSKA (reference sequence). This CDR3 has 16 amino acids. The CDR3 sequence: CSARSKRGNAYNEQFF. CDR3 DNA sequence: TGCAGTGCTAGGTCTAAGCGGGGTAATGCCTACAATGAGCAGTTCTTC.

This clonotype was detected once. The junction differs from germline at one of its ends, possibly a read error. The chain employs TRBV20-1 and TRBJ2-6, with no clear D. The germline V gene encodes CDR1 DFQATT and CDR2 SNEGSKA (reference sequence). The CDR3 extends over 14 amino acids. The CDR3 region has the DNA TGCAGTTCTAGAGTATTCTCTGGGGCCAACGTCCTGACTTTC. This encodes CSSRVFSGANVLTF.

CDR3 loop: CSVGPGKATGGNQPQHF. DNA of the CDR3: TGCAGCGTTGGACCTGGGAAGGCGACTGGGGGCAATCAGCCCCAGCATTTT. The rearrangement joins TRBV29-1 to TRBJ1-5; D unclear. Looked up from germline, CDR1 is SQVTM and CDR2 is ANQGSEA. This CDR3 comprises 17 residues. The V end lost 4 bases, the J end lost 2 bases, and 21 bases lay between the germline ends. Combining the CDR3 with reference TRBV29-1 and TRBJ1-5 gives the whole variable domain SAVISQKPSRDICQRGTSLTIQCQVDSQVTMMFWYRQQPGQSLTLIATANQGSEATYESGFVIDKFPISRPNLTFSTLTVSNMSPEDSSIYLCSVGPGKATGGNQPQHFGDGTRLSIL.

This clonotype was observed a few times. The chain carries TRBV5-6 and TRBJ1-1, with D unclear. Germline V gene data show CDR1 as SGHDT and CDR2 as YYEEEE. V was clipped by 2 bases and J by 0 bases, with 14 bases between them. This CDR3 comprises 16 residues. CDR3 sequence reads: CASSFRVQSMNTEAFF. CDR3 in DNA: TGTGCCAGCAGCTTCCGAGTGCAGTCCATGAACACTGAAGCTTTCTTT.

There are a few counts of this clonotype. The chain links TRBV20-1 to TRBJ2-5; D may be TRBD2 (6 bases). Trimming took 0 bases from V and 2 from J, leaving 13 bases between them. CDR1 and CDR2 (germline): DFQATT, SNEGSKA (reference sequence). The CDR3 loop spans 15 amino acids. The CDR3 nucleotides read TGCAGTGCTAGAGATGGGCGGGATAAACAAGAGACCCAGTACTTC. This translates into CSARDGRDKQETQYF.

The chain links TRBV4-1 to TRBJ2-1; no firm D call. The CDR3 is 12 residues long. CDR1 and CDR2 (germline): MGHRA, YSYEKL. With 0 bases removed from V and 9 bases from J, the gap between germline ends came to 6 bases. In DNA form, the CDR3 reads TGCGCCAGCAGCCAAGATCGGAGTGAGCAGTTCTTC. It specifies CASSQDRSEQFF.

This clonotype appeared a few times. The J gene is TRBJ2-2, the V gene TRBV27, with 7 bases identical to TRBD2. V trimming: 1 base; J trimming: 7 bases; junction bases outside the gene matches: 6. CDR1 and CDR2 (germline): MNHEY, SMNVEV (reference sequence). This CDR3 region has 15 residues. CDR3 sequence (DNA): TGTGCCAGCAGTTTATATGGCGGGAGTATCGGGGAGCTGTTTTTT. Its protein product is CASSLYGGSIGELFF.

The rearrangement joins TRBV5-1 to TRBJ2-7, with a tentative D call TRBD2 (6 bases). V dropped 1 base and J dropped 7 bases, with 15 bases sitting between them. This CDR3 spans 14 amino acids. Looked up from germline, CDR1 is SGHRS and CDR2 is YFSETQ. CDR3 in DNA: TGCGCCAGCAGCTTGCCAACTAGCACGGGAGAGCAGTACTTC. Protein product: CASSLPTSTGEQYF.

This clonotype was observed a handful of times. This chain connects TRBV18 to TRBJ2-3; D gene ambiguous. This CDR3 has 17 residues. Trimming stripped 0 bases from V and 0 bases from J, with 13 bases between. Germline lookup yields CDR1 KGHSH and CDR2 LQKENI. CDR3 coding DNA: TGTGCCAGCTCACCACCGCGGTCGCGATCAAGCACAGATACGCAGTATTTT. Encoded protein: CASSPPRSRSSTDTQYF.

This clonotype came up a few times. This chain connects TRBV12-3 or TRBV12-4 to TRBJ1-5, with no clear D. Trimming shortened V by 6 bases and J by 4 bases, and 10 bases separated the two germline ends. The CDR3 loop spans 13 amino acids. CDR3 DNA: TGTGCCAGCAGCGAGACGGCAAATCAGCCCCAGCATTTT. It encodes CASSETANQPQHF.

The chain's CDR3 is CASSSLPSGANVLTF. CDR3 coding DNA: TGTGCCAGCAGTAGCCTTCCCTCTGGGGCCAACGTCCTGACTTTC. This chain joins TRBV6-1 and TRBJ2-6; D is ambiguous. The CDR3 is 15 amino acids. The germline CDR1 and CDR2 sequences are MNHNS and SASEGT. V lost 5 bases, J lost 0 bases, and 8 bases lay in between.

The chain employs TRBV20-1 and TRBJ2-3; tentative D call: TRBD2 (6 bases). In germline, CDR1 is DFQATT, CDR2 SNEGSKA (reference sequence). V lost 6 bases to trimming and J lost 2 bases, with 21 bases between them. The CDR3 length is 16 residues. The CDR3, as DNA: TGCAGTGCAACGGGTCTCTCGGGAGCCCCCACAGATACGCAGTATTTT. It is translated as CSATGLSGAPTDTQYF.

V and J are TRBV20-1 and TRBJ1-4, with 9 bases fitting TRBD1. The CDR3 is made up of 16 amino acids. The J segment lost 8 bases and the V segment lost 0 bases, leaving 10 bases of the junction unmatched. Germline V lookup: CDR1 DFQATT, CDR2 SNEGSKA (reference sequence). This CDR3 reads CSARDPIRDREEKLFF. The CDR3 DNA follows: TGCAGTGCTAGAGATCCAATCAGGGACAGGGAAGAAAAACTGTTTTTT.

In its sample, this clonotype was seen a few times. This chain joins TRBV12-3 or TRBV12-4 and TRBJ1-5; 11 nucleotides agree with TRBD1. The CDR3 length is 14 residues. Trimming at V came to 6 bases and at J to 7 bases, leaving 5 bases not matched to a gene. CDR3 loop: CASSGTGGTQPQHF. Here the CDR3 DNA reads TGTGCCAGCAGCGGGACAGGGGGAACGCAGCCCCAGCATTTT.

This clonotype was counted a single time. This chain links TRBV20-1 with TRBJ2-7, with TRBD2 matching 10 bases. The CDR3 sequence is 14 residues long. V dropped 3 bases and J dropped 2; count of bases not matched to a gene: 4. Germline V CDR1 and CDR2: DFQATT, SNEGSKA (reference sequence). The CDR3 is CSASSLAGAYEQYF. Here the CDR3 DNA reads TGCAGTGCTAGTAGCCTAGCGGGAGCCTACGAGCAGTACTTC.

This chain joins TRBV10-2 and TRBJ1-2, with unresolved D. The V and J ends lost 3 bases and 8 bases respectively, with 10 bases between them. CDR1 and CDR2 (germline): WSHSY, SAAADI. CDR3 length equals 12 residues. The DNA for the CDR3 is TGCGCCAGCAGTGAAGGGCCCGGGGGCTACACCTTC. Amino acid sequence: CASSEGPGGYTF.

The chain joins TRBV20-1 to TRBJ2-7; TRBD2 agrees at 10 bases. The germline CDR1 and CDR2 sequences are DFQATT and SNEGSKA (reference sequence). The CDR3 is 15 residues long. The V segment lost 5 bases and the J segment 2 bases; nucleotides outside the gene matches: 9. The CDR3 DNA sequence: TGCAGTGCTCGCCAACCGGGACTAGCGACCTACGAGCAGTACTTC. Its translation: CSARQPGLATYEQYF.

This clonotype was detected ten times or more. V and J are TRBV7-9 and TRBJ1-1; the D gene is possibly TRBD1 (6 bases). The CDR3 has 14 amino acids. Germline lookup yields CDR1 SEHNR and CDR2 FQNEAQ (reference sequence). The V gene lost 5 bases and the J gene lost 1 base, with 11 bases spanning the gap. The DNA of the CDR3 is TGTGCCAGCAGCCCCCCGACAGGGAACACTGAAGCTTTCTTT. As protein: CASSPPTGNTEAFF.

The V and J genes are TRBV15 and TRBJ2-3, with unresolved D. This CDR3 region has 11 residues. Between the trimmed V and J ends, which lost 3 bases and 4 bases, there was a span of 2 bases. In germline, CDR1 is LNHNV, CDR2 YYDKDF (reference sequence). The CDR3 here is CATSSADTQYF. CDR3 DNA: TGTGCCACCAGCAGTGCAGATACGCAGTATTTT.

This clonotype was recorded a few times. The chain is built from TRBV20-1 and TRBJ2-1, with TRBD2 matching 7 bases. The CDR3 covers 16 residues. V dropped 3 bases and J dropped 2; count of bases not matched to a gene: 10. Germline assignment: CDR1 DFQATT and CDR2 SNEGSKA (reference sequence). In DNA form, the CDR3 reads TGCAGTGCTAGGAGTAGCGGGTCCTTAACCTACAATGAGCAGTTCTTC. It is translated as CSARSSGSLTYNEQFF.

This clonotype was recorded a few times. The rearrangement links TRBV10-3 to TRBJ1-2; D is undetermined. Germline CDR1 and CDR2: ENHRY and SYGVKD. The CDR3 runs to 13 residues. The germline V and J ends were trimmed by 3 bases and 8 bases, with 13 bases remaining between them. CDR3 loop: CAISDGPSKGYTF. The CDR3 bases are TGTGCCATCAGTGATGGGCCGTCTAAAGGCTACACCTTC.

The gene calls are TRBV18 and TRBJ2-5; D remains ambiguous. Germline CDR1 and CDR2: KGHSH and LQKENI. The V end lost 2 bases, the J end lost 5 bases, and 24 bases lay between the germline ends. The CDR3 contains 18 residues. The CDR3 reads CASSPVKRAPGPEETQYF. The CDR3 coding sequence is TGTGCCAGCTCACCAGTAAAACGGGCTCCCGGGCCCGAGGAGACCCAGTACTTC.

This clonotype was seen only once. The rearrangement links TRBV20-1 to TRBJ2-3; D is perhaps TRBD2 (5 bases). Germline-derived CDR1 and CDR2 are DFQATT and SNEGSKA (reference sequence). The ends were cut back, 6 bases at V and 0 bases at J, with 16 bases in the middle. This CDR3 region has 15 residues. CDR3 DNA: TGCAGTGCCGCGGGCCGCGGTATTAGCACAGATACGCAGTATTTT. Translated: CSAAGRGISTDTQYF.

V and J are TRBV7-2 and TRBJ2-3; 7 bases align to TRBD1. The CDR3 is 14 amino acids. Germline V gene lookup returns CDR1 SGHTA and CDR2 FQGNSA. V was pared by 1 base and J by 10 bases, with 8 bases of the junction left unmatched. CDR3 DNA sequence: TGTGCCAGCAGCTTAGTTTCCGGGACAGTGGCGCAGTATTTT. It codes for CASSLVSGTVAQYF.

This clonotype was seen more than once but under ten times. This chain uses TRBV7-6 with TRBJ2-5; a weak D match, TRBD2 (6 bases). Trimming removed 3 bases at V and 1 base at J, with 15 bases between. The length of the CDR3 is 16 residues. In germline, CDR1 is SGHVS, CDR2 FNYEAQ. CDR3 in amino acids: CASSLRDGRFQETQYF. Here the CDR3 DNA reads TGTGCCAGCAGCTTGCGGGACGGACGCTTCCAAGAGACCCAGTACTTC.

This clonotype was found a few times. The chain recombines TRBV12-3 or TRBV12-4 with TRBJ1-5; D is perhaps TRBD1 (6 bases). V shed 7 bases and J shed 4 bases, with 14 bases lying between them. This CDR3 spans 14 amino acids. DNA for the CDR3: TGTGCCAGCAACCCCGGGGACAAGAATCAGCCCCAGCATTTT. Protein sequence: CASNPGDKNQPQHF.

CDR3 nucleotide sequence: TGTGCCAGCAGTTTCCCCAGCCTGTACGGCTACACCTTC. The encoded protein is CASSFPSLYGYTF. The rearrangement uses TRBV12-3 or TRBV12-4 and TRBJ1-2; D uncertain. The V and J ends lost 3 bases and 8 bases respectively, with 13 bases between them. CDR3 length equals 13 residues.